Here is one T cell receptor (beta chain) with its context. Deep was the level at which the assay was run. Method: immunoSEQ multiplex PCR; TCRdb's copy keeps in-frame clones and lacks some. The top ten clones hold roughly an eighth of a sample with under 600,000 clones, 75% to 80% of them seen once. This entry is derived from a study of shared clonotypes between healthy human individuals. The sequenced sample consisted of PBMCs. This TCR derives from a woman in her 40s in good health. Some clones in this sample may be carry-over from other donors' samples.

CDR3 coding DNA: TGTGCCGGCATCGGGTCCTTGACCGGGGAGCTGTTTTTT. Protein sequence: CAGIGSLTGELFF. The rearrangement joins TRBV2 to TRBJ2-2; the D is unclear. The CDR3 runs to 13 residues. V shed 11 bases and J shed 5 bases, with 15 bases lying between them. The germline V gene has CDR1 SNHLY and CDR2 FYNNEI.